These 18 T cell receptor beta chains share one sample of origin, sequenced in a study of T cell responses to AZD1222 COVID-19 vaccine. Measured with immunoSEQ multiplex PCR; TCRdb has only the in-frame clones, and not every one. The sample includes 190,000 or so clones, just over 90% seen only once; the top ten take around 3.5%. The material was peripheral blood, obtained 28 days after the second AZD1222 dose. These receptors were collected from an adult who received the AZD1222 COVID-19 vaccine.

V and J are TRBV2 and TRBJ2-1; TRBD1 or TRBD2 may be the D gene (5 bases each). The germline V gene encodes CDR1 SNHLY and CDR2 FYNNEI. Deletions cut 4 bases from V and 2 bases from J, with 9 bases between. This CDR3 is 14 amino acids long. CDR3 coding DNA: TGTGCCAGCAGTGGACAGCGGACCTACAATGAGCAGTTCTTC. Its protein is CASSGQRTYNEQFF.

The CDR3 nucleotides are TGTGCCTGGAGTGCCCACAGGGGGAACACTGAAGCTTTCTTT. It encodes CAWSAHRGNTEAFF. V and J are TRBV30 and TRBJ1-1; 7 positions agree with TRBD1. CDR1 is GTSNPN, CDR2 SVGIG, per germline (reference sequence). The CDR3 totals 14 residues. J gave up 1 base and V 1 base, and 3 bases lay outside the gene matches.

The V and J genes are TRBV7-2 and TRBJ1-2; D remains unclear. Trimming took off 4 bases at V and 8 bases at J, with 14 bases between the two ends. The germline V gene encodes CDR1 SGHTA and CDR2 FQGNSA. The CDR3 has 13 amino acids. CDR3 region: CASSYLSNEGYTF. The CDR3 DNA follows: TGTGCCAGCAGCTATCTCTCCAATGAGGGCTACACCTTC.

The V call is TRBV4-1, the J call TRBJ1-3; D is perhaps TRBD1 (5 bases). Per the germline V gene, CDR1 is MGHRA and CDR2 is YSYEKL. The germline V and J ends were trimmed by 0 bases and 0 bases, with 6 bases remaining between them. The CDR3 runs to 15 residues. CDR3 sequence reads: CASSQDRDSGNTIYF. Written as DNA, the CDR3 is TGCGCCAGCAGCCAAGACAGGGACTCTGGAAACACCATATATTTT.

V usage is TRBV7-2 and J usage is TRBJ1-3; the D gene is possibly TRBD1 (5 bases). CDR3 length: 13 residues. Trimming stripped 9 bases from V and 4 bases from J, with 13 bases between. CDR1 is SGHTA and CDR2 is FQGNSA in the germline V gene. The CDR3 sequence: CASGGVGGNTIYF. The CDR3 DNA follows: TGTGCCAGTGGAGGGGTGGGCGGAAACACCATATATTTT.

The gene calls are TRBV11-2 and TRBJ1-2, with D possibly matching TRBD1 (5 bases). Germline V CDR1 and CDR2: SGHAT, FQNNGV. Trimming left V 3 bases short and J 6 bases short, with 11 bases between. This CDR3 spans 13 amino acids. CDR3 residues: CASSFGRGHGYTF. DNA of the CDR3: TGTGCCAGCAGCTTCGGTAGGGGCCATGGCTACACCTTC.

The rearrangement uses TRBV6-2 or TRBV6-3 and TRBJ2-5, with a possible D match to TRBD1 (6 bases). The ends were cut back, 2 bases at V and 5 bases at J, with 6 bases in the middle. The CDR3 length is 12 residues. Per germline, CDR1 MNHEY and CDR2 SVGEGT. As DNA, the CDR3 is TGTGCCAGCAGTTACCAGGGGGAGACCCAGTACTTC. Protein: CASSYQGETQYF.

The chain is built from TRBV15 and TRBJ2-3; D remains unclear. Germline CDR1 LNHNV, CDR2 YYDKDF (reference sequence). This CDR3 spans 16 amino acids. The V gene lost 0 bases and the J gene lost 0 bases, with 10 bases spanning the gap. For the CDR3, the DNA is TGTGCCACCAGCAGAGACCTCTGGGGAAGCACAGATACGCAGTATTTT. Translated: CATSRDLWGSTDTQYF.

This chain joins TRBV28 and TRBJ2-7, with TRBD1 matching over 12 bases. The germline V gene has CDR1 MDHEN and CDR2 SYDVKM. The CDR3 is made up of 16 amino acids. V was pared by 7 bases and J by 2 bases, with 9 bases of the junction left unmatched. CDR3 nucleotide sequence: TGTGCCAGCACCCCGTCCGGGACAGGGGGCACCTACGAGCAGTACTTC. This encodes CASTPSGTGGTYEQYF.

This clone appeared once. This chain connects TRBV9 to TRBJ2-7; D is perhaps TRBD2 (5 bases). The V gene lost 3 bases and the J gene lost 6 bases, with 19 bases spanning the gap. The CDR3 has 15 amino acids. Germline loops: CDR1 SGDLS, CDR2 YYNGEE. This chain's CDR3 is CASSGHYGVRGEQYF. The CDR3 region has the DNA TGTGCCAGCAGCGGACACTACGGGGTTCGAGGCGAGCAGTACTTC.

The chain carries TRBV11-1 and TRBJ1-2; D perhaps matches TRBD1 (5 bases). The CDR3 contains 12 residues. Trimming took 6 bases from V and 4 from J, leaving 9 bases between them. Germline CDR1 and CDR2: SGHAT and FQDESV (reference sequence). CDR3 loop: CASSDRFYGYTF. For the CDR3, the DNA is TGTGCCAGCAGTGACAGATTCTATGGCTACACCTTC.

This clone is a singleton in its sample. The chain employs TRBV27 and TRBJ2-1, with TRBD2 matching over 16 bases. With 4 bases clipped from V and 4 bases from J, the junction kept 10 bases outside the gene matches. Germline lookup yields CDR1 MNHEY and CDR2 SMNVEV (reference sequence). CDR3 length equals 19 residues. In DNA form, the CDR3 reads TGTGCCAGCAGTTCGTCCGCCGGGACTAGCGGGAGGGTTTACAATGAGCAGTTCTTC. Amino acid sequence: CASSSSAGTSGRVYNEQFF.

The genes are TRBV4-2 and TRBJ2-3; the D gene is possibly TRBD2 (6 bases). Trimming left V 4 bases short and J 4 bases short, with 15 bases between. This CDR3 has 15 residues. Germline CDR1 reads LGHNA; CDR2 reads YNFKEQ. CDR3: CASSPGAGKADTQYF. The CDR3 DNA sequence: TGTGCCAGCAGCCCCGGGGCGGGAAAGGCAGATACGCAGTATTTT.

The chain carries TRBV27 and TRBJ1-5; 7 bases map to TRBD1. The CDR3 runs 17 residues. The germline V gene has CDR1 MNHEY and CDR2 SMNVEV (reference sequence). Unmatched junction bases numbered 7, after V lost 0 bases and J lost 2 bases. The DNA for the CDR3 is TGTGCCAGCAGTTTATCCGGACAGGCCTGGGGCAATCAGCCCCAGCATTTT. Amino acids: CASSLSGQAWGNQPQHF.

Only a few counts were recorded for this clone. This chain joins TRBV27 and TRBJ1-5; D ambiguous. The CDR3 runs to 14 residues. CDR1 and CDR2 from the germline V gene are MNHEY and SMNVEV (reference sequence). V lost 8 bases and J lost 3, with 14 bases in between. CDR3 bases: TGTGCCAGCCCAGTTTCCCGGGTCAATCAGCCCCAGCATTTT. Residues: CASPVSRVNQPQHF.

CDR3 residues: CASSASWGAGTEAFF. CDR3 sequence (DNA): TGTGCCAGCAGCGCCTCCTGGGGCGCCGGCACTGAAGCTTTCTTT. V gene TRBV11-1 combines with J gene TRBJ1-1; perhaps TRBD1 as D (5 bases). Germline CDR1 and CDR2: SGHAT and FQDESV (reference sequence). This CDR3 is built from 15 residues. V was cut by 5 bases and J by 4 bases, with 17 bases left in between.

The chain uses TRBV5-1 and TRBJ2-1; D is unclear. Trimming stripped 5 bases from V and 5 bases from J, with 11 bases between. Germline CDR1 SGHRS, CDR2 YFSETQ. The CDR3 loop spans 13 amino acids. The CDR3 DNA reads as TGCGCCAGCAGGGAGATAGAAAACAATGAGCAGTTCTTC. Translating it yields CASREIENNEQFF.

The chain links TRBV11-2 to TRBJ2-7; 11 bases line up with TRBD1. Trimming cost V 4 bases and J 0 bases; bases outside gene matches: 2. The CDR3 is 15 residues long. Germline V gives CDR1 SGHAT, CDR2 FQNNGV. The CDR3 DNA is TGTGCCAGCAGCTGGGGGACAGGGGGCTCCTACGAGCAGTACTTC. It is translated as CASSWGTGGSYEQYF.